The next 18 T cell receptor beta chains were all read from a single sample in a study of blood T cell repertoires in COVID-19. Profiling relied on immunoSEQ multiplex PCR, and the TCRdb table lists in-frame clones only, not all of them. The data show 260,000 or so clones, with around 89% seen just once and roughly 1.2% held by the top ten. Sequencing was performed on PBMCs or T cells enriched from blood (not recorded which). The receptors come from a woman between 40 and 55 years old with acute COVID-19.

The CDR3 here is CASSNIWGGTGNNQPQHF. The CDR3 DNA is TGTGCCAGTAGCAACATATGGGGCGGGACAGGGAACAATCAGCCCCAGCATTTT. The chain uses TRBV19 and TRBJ1-5, with 9 bases aligning to TRBD1. The germline V gene has CDR1 LNHDA and CDR2 SQIVND (reference sequence). The CDR3 extends over 18 amino acids. V lost 6 bases, J lost 3 bases, and 15 bases stayed unmatched.

The chain couples TRBV7-2 to TRBJ2-2, with TRBD2 identical over 12 bases. From germline, CDR1 is SGHTA and CDR2 FQGNSA. Trimming at V came to 5 bases and at J to 3 bases, leaving 10 bases not matched to a gene. This CDR3 contains 18 residues. The CDR3 sequence: CASSGGTSGLRYTGELFF. In DNA, the CDR3 is TGTGCCAGCAGCGGCGGGACTAGCGGGCTTAGGTACACCGGGGAGCTGTTTTTT.

This clone occurred once. The V and J genes are TRBV7-2 and TRBJ1-2, with TRBD1 as a possible D gene (6 bases). The V gene's germline CDR1 is SGHTA and CDR2 FQGNSA. V shed 6 bases and J shed 0 bases, with 17 bases lying between them. The length of the CDR3 is 16 residues. The CDR3 loop is CASRREGGYANYGYTF. In DNA, the CDR3 is TGTGCCAGCAGGAGGGAGGGGGGCTACGCTAACTATGGCTACACCTTC.

The chain recombines TRBV6-2 or TRBV6-3 with TRBJ1-5; 7 nucleotides align to TRBD1. Germline CDR1 and CDR2: MNHEY and SVGEGT. The ends lost 5 bases at V and 3 bases at J; junction bases unmatched: 10. The CDR3 covers 16 residues. CDR3 in amino acids: CASSHDLTGTNQPQHF. In DNA, the CDR3 is TGTGCCAGCAGTCACGACTTGACAGGGACCAATCAGCCCCAGCATTTT.

The rearrangement joins TRBV7-9 to TRBJ1-5; 11 bases are a match to TRBD1. CDR1 SEHNR and CDR2 FQNEAQ come from the germline V gene (reference sequence). The CDR3 is made up of 14 amino acids. Unmatched junction bases numbered 4, after V lost 7 bases and J lost 5 bases. CDR3 region: CASTKGQGDQPQHF. The DNA for the CDR3 is TGTGCCAGCACCAAGGGACAGGGGGATCAGCCCCAGCATTTT.

The chain carries TRBV6-2 or TRBV6-3 and TRBJ1-6; 11 bases are shared with TRBD1. The CDR3 is 20 amino acids. Unmatched junction bases numbered 10, after V lost 2 bases and J lost 1 base. Germline loops: CDR1 MNHEY, CDR2 SVGEGT. The CDR3, as DNA: TGTGCCAGCAGTTACGAGTTGGGACAGGGGGATCGATCCTATAATTCACCCCTCCACTTT. Translated, it gives CASSYELGQGDRSYNSPLHF.

The J gene is TRBJ1-1, the V gene TRBV7-9; TRBD1 matches at 9 bases. Germline trimming cut 2 bases from V and 4 bases from J; bases unmatched to any gene: 5. CDR3 length: 15 residues. CDR1 and CDR2 from the germline V gene are SEHNR and FQNEAQ (reference sequence). CDR3 in amino acids: CASSLPMTGGTEAFF. CDR3 nucleotides: TGTGCCAGCAGCTTACCCATGACAGGGGGCACTGAAGCTTTCTTT.

The chain carries TRBV19 and TRBJ2-1; TRBD2 aligns across 11 bases. CDR1 is LNHDA, CDR2 SQIVND, per germline (reference sequence). After removal of 1 base from V and 6 bases from J, the junction contained 5 bases not matched to a gene. The CDR3 runs 16 residues. The CDR3, as DNA: TGTGCCAGTAGTATAGGACCGACTAGCGGGATCAATGAGCAGTTCTTC. Its translation is CASSIGPTSGINEQFF.

This clone appeared a few times. The gene calls are TRBV18 and TRBJ1-4; the D gene is possibly TRBD1 (6 bases). The germline CDR1 and CDR2 sequences are KGHSH and LQKENI. The V end was cut by 3 bases, the J end by 2 bases, with 10 bases between. The CDR3 is 15 amino acids. CDR3 DNA: TGTGCCAGCTCACCGGCAGGGGATACTAATGAAAAACTGTTTTTT. Its protein product is CASSPAGDTNEKLFF. The full variable domain, with the rest looked up from reference TRBV18 and TRBJ1-4, is NAGVMQNPRHLVRRRGQEARLRCSPMKGHSHVYWYRQLPEEGLKFMVYLQKENIIDESGMPKERFSAEFPKEGPSILRIQQVVRGDSAAYFCASSPAGDTNEKLFFGSGTQLSVL.

The DNA of the CDR3 is TGTGCCAGCAGTTTATCCGCCTACGGGCAGCCCCAGCATTTT. Its protein is CASSLSAYGQPQHF. The rearrangement links TRBV27 to TRBJ1-5, with D hard to call. V was pared by 0 bases and J by 7 bases, with 10 bases between. CDR3 length equals 14 residues. Per the germline V gene, CDR1 is MNHEY and CDR2 is SMNVEV (reference sequence).

The CDR3: CASRQGGAGNTIYF. CDR3 bases: TGCGCCAGCAGACAAGGGGGCGCGGGAAACACCATATATTTT. This chain connects TRBV5-1 to TRBJ1-3, with 7 bases that match TRBD1. Looked up from germline, CDR1 is SGHRS and CDR2 is YFSETQ. Germline trimming cut 5 bases from V and 4 bases from J; bases unmatched to any gene: 6. The CDR3 runs 14 residues. Full variable domain (rest looked up from reference TRBV5-1 and TRBJ1-3): KAGVTQTPRYLIKTRGQQVTLSCSPISGHRSVSWYQQTPGQGLQFLFEYFSETQRNKGNFPGRFSGRQFSNSRSEMNVSTLELGDSALYLCASRQGGAGNTIYFGEGSWLTVV.

The rearrangement uses TRBV6-6 and TRBJ2-4; 8 positions match TRBD2. V dropped 5 bases and J dropped 0; count of bases not matched to a gene: 9. The germline V gene has CDR1 MNHNY and CDR2 SVGAGI (reference sequence). The CDR3 has 17 residues. The CDR3 region has the DNA TGTGCCAGCAGTCCAGCGGGAGTGGCCCTAGCCAAAAACATTCAGTACTTC. Protein product: CASSPAGVALAKNIQYF.

The genes are TRBV7-5 and TRBJ2-7; the table gives TRBD2 as D, unverified against the DNA. TRBV7-5 is deemed a pseudogene. The CDR3 is 15 amino acids. This CDR3 is CARSGTSAYSYEQYF. DNA for the CDR3: TGTGCCAGAAGCGGGACTAGCGCATACTCCTACGAGCAGTACTTC.

The V call is TRBV10-3, the J call TRBJ2-2; no clear D. This CDR3 spans 16 amino acids. Trimming took 0 bases from V and 1 from J, leaving 9 bases between them. From germline, CDR1 is ENHRY and CDR2 SYGVKD. The CDR3 loop reads CAISESTGLNTGELFF. The CDR3 DNA follows: TGTGCCATCAGTGAGTCGACTGGATTGAACACCGGGGAGCTGTTTTTT.

The CDR3, as DNA: TGTGCCACCAGTGATCCGCACAGGGTAGGCTCCTACGAGCAGTACTTC. Its translation: CATSDPHRVGSYEQYF. This chain joins TRBV24-1 and TRBJ2-7; maybe TRBD1 (6 bases). This CDR3 comprises 16 residues. Trimming took 3 bases from V and 0 from J, leaving 14 bases between them. Germline V CDR1 and CDR2: KGHDR, SFDVKD.

The J gene is TRBJ2-7, the V gene TRBV24-1, with TRBD1 as a possible D gene (5 bases). This CDR3 spans 13 amino acids. Germline V gene data show CDR1 as KGHDR and CDR2 as SFDVKD. Trimming stripped 4 bases from V and 5 bases from J, with 11 bases between. CDR3 loop: CATSDRDTDEQYF. The DNA of the CDR3 is TGTGCCACCAGTGACAGGGATACCGACGAGCAGTACTTC.

The rearrangement links TRBV2 to TRBJ1-5; 10 bases line up with TRBD1. The CDR3 loop spans 14 amino acids. The trim removed 6 bases at V and 6 bases at J, leaving 5 bases unmatched. Germline V gives CDR1 SNHLY, CDR2 FYNNEI. The CDR3 DNA sequence: TGTGCCAGCAGAGGGACAGGGGAGAGTCAGCCCCAGCATTTT. Encoded protein: CASRGTGESQPQHF.

The chain recombines TRBV6-5 with TRBJ1-1; unclear D gene. The CDR3 loop spans 13 amino acids. V lost 3 bases and J 5 bases, leaving 10 bases between the germline ends. Germline V gives CDR1 MNHEY, CDR2 SVGAGI. This chain's CDR3 is CASSYLTGTEAFF. CDR3 in DNA: TGTGCCAGCAGTTATCTGACGGGGACTGAAGCTTTCTTT.